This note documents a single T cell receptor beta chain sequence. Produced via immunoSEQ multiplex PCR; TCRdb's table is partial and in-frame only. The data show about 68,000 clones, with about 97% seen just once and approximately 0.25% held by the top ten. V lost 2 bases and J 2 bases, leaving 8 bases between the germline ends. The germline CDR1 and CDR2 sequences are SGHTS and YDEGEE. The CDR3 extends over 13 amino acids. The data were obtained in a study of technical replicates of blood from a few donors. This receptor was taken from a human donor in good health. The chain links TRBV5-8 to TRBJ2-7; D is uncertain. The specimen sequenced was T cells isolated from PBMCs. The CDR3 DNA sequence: TGTGCCAGCAGCTTCAGAGGCGCCTACGAGCAGTACTTC. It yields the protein CASSFRGAYEQYF.